This T cell receptor (beta chain) derives from a study of long-term antiretroviral therapy in people with HIV. This clone was detected only a few times. immunoSEQ v3.0 was run at survey level. Sequenced by immunoSEQ multiplex PCR; TCRdb stores in-frame clones only, minus some. The repertoire holds tens of thousands of clones, with almost 85% as singletons. Looked up from germline, CDR1 is SEHNR and CDR2 is FQNEAQ (reference sequence). V lost 1 base and J lost 14; bases outside the gene matches: 3. This CDR3 has 12 residues. The genes are TRBV7-9 and TRBJ2-1; 9 bases align to TRBD2. Sequences were derived from unsorted PBMCs, sampled 0.3 years after starting antiretroviral therapy. The sequence derives from a man aged 50 to 60 with HIV. In nucleotides, the CDR3 is TGTGCCAGCAGCTTAGAAGCGGGAGGAAAGTTCTTC. Translation: CASSLEAGGKFF. The full variable domain, rest sourced from reference TRBV7-9 and TRBJ2-1, is DTGVSQNPRHKITKRGQNVTFRCDPISEHNRLYWYRQTLGQGPEFLTYFQNEAQLEKSRLLSDRFSAERPKGSFSTLEIQRTEQGDSAMYLCASSLEAGGKFFGPGTRLTVL.